This paragraph covers one T cell receptor (beta chain) sequence. Authors' analysis steps: From reference gene primer amplification, estimates of nucleated cell counts were derived. Clones were read by immunoSEQ multiplex PCR, and TCRdb kept only the in-frame ones, dropping some. D and trimming were read from the DNA, whereas the V and J calls and clone size are those reported in that table. This sample has over 75,000 clones, with 80% found just once. J lost 0 bases, V lost 4 bases, and 6 bases had no gene match. Looked up from germline, CDR1 is SGHRS and CDR2 is YFSETQ. The length of the CDR3 is 16 residues. The data were taken from a study of blood T cell repertoires in COVID-19. The wider study: Researchers got acute and convalescent COVID-19 samples from the United States, Italy and Spain. Nucleic acid was either cDNA or gDNA, and it came from T cells, B-cell-depleted T cells, or PBMCs.

V gene TRBV5-1 combines with J gene TRBJ2-2, with 7 nucleotides matching TRBD1. This sequence was found in a human donor in a cohort sampled during active COVID-19. Source material: peripheral blood. The CDR3 is CASSPWTGANTGELFF. For the CDR3, the DNA is TGCGCCAGCAGCCCCTGGACAGGCGCGAACACCGGGGAGCTGTTTTTT.